The clone carrying this T cell receptor beta chain was counted only a few times. In the authors' methods: By means of reference gene primer amplification, nucleated cell counts were estimated. The table came from immunoSEQ multiplex PCR; TCRdb's copy has only in-frame clones and leaves some out. V and J calls and clone size follow that table, whereas D and trimming were derived from the DNA. In the table there are under 110,000 clones, 80% to 90% of which are singletons. The sample comes from a study of blood T cell repertoires in COVID-19. In the study overall: Researchers got acute and convalescent COVID-19 samples from the United States, Italy and Spain.

The sequenced sample consisted of peripheral blood. This TCR was recovered from a woman in her thirties with acute or convalescent COVID-19.

The CDR3: CASSQRGGAYGYTF. The CDR3 DNA reads as TGTGCCAGCAGCCAAAGGGGCGGGGCCTATGGCTACACCTTC. V and J are TRBV3-1 (or the pseudogene TRBV3-2) and TRBJ1-2; possible D gene TRBD1, 5 bases. Germline V lookup: CDR1 LGHDT, CDR2 YNNKEL (reference sequence). The V and J ends lost 2 bases and 4 bases respectively, with 11 bases between them. The CDR3 has 14 residues.